This T cell receptor (beta chain) was documented in a study of graft-versus-host responses after intestinal transplantation. Whole-study findings and limits: The study found high graft-versus-host to host-versus-graft clonal ratios in allografts of patients with graft-donor T cell macrochimerism.

There are 14 residues in the CDR3. V lost 3 bases, J lost 9 bases, and 15 bases lay in between. CDR1 and CDR2 from the germline V gene are SGHTA and FQGNSA. Sequenced by immunoSEQ multiplex PCR; TCRdb stores in-frame clones only, minus some. This sample yields about 130,000 clones, of which approximately 94% are seen a single time; 0.16% belongs to the top ten. To note about this clone: As yet, its antigen is unknown.

The rearrangement joins TRBV7-2 to TRBJ1-5; a weak D match, TRBD1 (6 bases). This clonotype originated in a human donor who received an intestinal transplant. The sequencing used unstimulated CD4+ T cells sorted from spleen or lymph node cells, collected before intestinal transplant. CDR3 DNA: TGTGCCAGCAGCTTGTGGACAGCCCCCGGGCCCCAGCATTTT. Translated: CASSLWTAPGPQHF.